Below, 16 T cell receptor beta chains from the same sample are listed, as sequenced in a study of cytomegalovirus exposure and HLA in healthy donors. This table comes from immunoSEQ multiplex PCR, and its TCRdb copy is limited to in-frame clones, with some not included. The data show 100,000 to 150,000 clones, approximately 95% seen once. Material: PBMCs. These receptor sequences come from a young man in good health and CMV-seronegative.

Notes on this clone: The DNA is omitted, as the CDR3 cannot be located on it reliably, and the CDR3 follows TCRdb's listing. The gene calls are TRBV28 and TRBJ2-7; the DNA was not used to check the table's D call, TRBD2. Germline assignment: CDR1 MDHEN and CDR2 SYDVKM. Inclusive of both ends, the CDR3 amounts to 18 amino acids. The CDR3 sequence is CASSFSVPGGLARYEQYF.

The gene calls are TRBV15 and TRBJ1-1; 8 positions agree with TRBD1. CDR3 length: 14 amino acids. Trimming removed 9 bases from V and 0 bases from J; junction bases left unmatched: 6. Germline V CDR1 and CDR2: LNHNV, YYDKDF (reference sequence). CDR3 loop: CATTQDRVNTEAFF. The CDR3, as DNA: TGTGCCACTACCCAGGACAGGGTGAACACTGAAGCTTTCTTT.

The chain uses TRBV28 and TRBJ1-2, with D perhaps TRBD1 (5 bases). CDR3 length: 13 residues. Per germline, CDR1 MDHEN and CDR2 SYDVKM. The ends were cut back, 8 bases at V and 5 bases at J, with 15 bases in the middle. CDR3 sequence: CASRGSGAYGYTF. CDR3 sequence (DNA): TGTGCCAGCCGTGGGAGCGGGGCATATGGCTACACCTTC.

The chain joins TRBV28 to TRBJ2-5; TRBD2 might be the D (6 bases). Trimming shortened V by 7 bases and J by 2 bases, and 11 bases separated the two germline ends. The CDR3 totals 13 residues. Germline V CDR1 and CDR2: MDHEN, SYDVKM. Written as DNA, the CDR3 is TGTGCCAGCACCCTCGGAGGGCAAGAGACCCAGTACTTC. It codes for CASTLGGQETQYF.

This clone occurred once. The V gene is TRBV20-1, the J gene TRBJ2-2; D ambiguous. Germline values: CDR1 DFQATT, CDR2 SNEGSKA (reference sequence). The CDR3 totals 11 residues. V was trimmed by 1 base and J by 7 bases, leaving 4 bases between them. CDR3 coding DNA: TGCAGTGCTAGAGGGAGCGGGGAGCTGTTTTTT. Translating it yields CSARGSGELFF.

The genes are TRBV14 and TRBJ1-1, with TRBD1 identical over 7 bases. V was clipped by 4 bases and J by 1 base; unmatched bases: 0. The CDR3 has 13 amino acids. In germline, CDR1 is SGHDN, CDR2 FVKESK. The CDR3: CASSRDRNTEAFF. In nucleotides, the CDR3 is TGTGCCAGCAGCCGGGACAGGAACACTGAAGCTTTCTTT.

This clone occurred once. V is TRBV30 and J is TRBJ2-2; no definite D call. Germline V gene data show CDR1 as GTSNPN and CDR2 as SVGIG (reference sequence). The V end was cut by 6 bases, the J end by 2 bases, with 13 bases between. The CDR3 is 14 residues long. CDR3 nucleotides: TGTGCCTGTAGGCGTCACAGCAACACCGGGGAGCTGTTTTTT. Translating gives CACRRHSNTGELFF.

This chain joins TRBV9 and TRBJ2-7; 7 bases are shared with TRBD1. V trimming: 4 bases; J trimming: 2 bases; junction bases outside the gene matches: 15. The germline V gene has CDR1 SGDLS and CDR2 YYNGEE. The CDR3 consists of 17 residues. As DNA, the CDR3 is TGTGCCAGCAGCCCCCGTCTCGGGACAGCAAAAACCTACGAGCAGTACTTC. Amino acid sequence: CASSPRLGTAKTYEQYF.

The V and J genes are TRBV15 and TRBJ1-5; no definite D call. This CDR3 region has 13 residues. Trimming took off 1 base at V and 1 base at J, with 2 bases between the two ends. The germline gives CDR1 LNHNV, CDR2 YYDKDF (reference sequence). The DNA for the CDR3 is TGTGCCACCAGCAGAGTAAGCAATCAGCCCCAGCATTTT. As protein: CATSRVSNQPQHF.

This chain connects TRBV5-4 to TRBJ2-2, with 12 bases fitting TRBD2. The germline V gene encodes CDR1 SGHNT and CDR2 YYREEE (reference sequence). With 4 bases clipped from V and 5 bases from J, the junction kept 9 bases outside the gene matches. The CDR3 is made up of 17 amino acids. The CDR3 DNA sequence: TGTGCCAGCAGCCTCGGACTAGCGGGACCGGAAACCGGGGAGCTGTTTTTT. Translated, it gives CASSLGLAGPETGELFF.

The chain employs TRBV27 and TRBJ2-7; D unresolved. The germline gives CDR1 MNHEY, CDR2 SMNVEV (reference sequence). The V and J ends lost 0 bases and 4 bases respectively, with 7 bases between them. This CDR3 contains 13 residues. For the CDR3, the DNA is TGTGCCAGCAGTTTATCGGAGCAATACGAGCAGTACTTC. It encodes CASSLSEQYEQYF.

The chain has TRBV28 and TRBJ2-4; 8 bases fit TRBD1. This CDR3 is 16 amino acids long. V lost 5 bases, J lost 8 bases, and 14 bases stayed unmatched. Germline loops: CDR1 MDHEN, CDR2 SYDVKM. Here the CDR3 reads CASSLDRVFSGDIQYF. In DNA form, the CDR3 reads TGTGCCAGCAGTCTGGACAGGGTTTTTAGTGGGGACATTCAGTACTTC.

The CDR3 loop is CACRGVRGNEKLFF. The CDR3, as DNA: TGTGCCTGCAGGGGGGTTCGGGGTAATGAAAAACTGTTTTTT. The chain is built from TRBV30 and TRBJ1-4; 7 bases are a match to TRBD1. V lost 6 bases, J lost 4 bases, and 8 bases stayed unmatched. The CDR3 is 14 residues long. Germline V gene lookup returns CDR1 GTSNPN and CDR2 SVGIG (reference sequence).

The CDR3 DNA is TGTGCCAGCAGCTTAGACCCACCGGCGGGACTAAACTCTAACTACGAGCAGTACTTC. As protein: CASSLDPPAGLNSNYEQYF. The rearrangement joins TRBV11-3 to TRBJ2-7, with 7 bases lining up with TRBD2. This CDR3 has 19 residues. Germline CDR1 reads SGHNT; CDR2 reads YENEEA. J lost 3 bases, V lost 0 bases, and 17 bases had no gene match.

V gene TRBV7-2 combines with J gene TRBJ2-1; no firm D call. There are 16 residues in the CDR3. The germline V and J ends were trimmed by 5 bases and 0 bases, with 14 bases remaining between them. Germline V gene lookup returns CDR1 SGHTA and CDR2 FQGNSA. The CDR3 bases are TGTGCCAGCAGCGGCCCGACAAAGAGCTCCTACAATGAGCAGTTCTTC. This sequence encodes CASSGPTKSSYNEQFF.

CDR3 nucleotide sequence: TGCGCCAGCAGCTTAGCGGGAGGTAACGAGCAGTACTTC. Translation gives CASSLAGGNEQYF. The J gene is TRBJ2-7, the V gene TRBV5-1; 9 positions agree with TRBD2. This CDR3 is built from 13 residues. With V trimmed by 2 bases and J by 5 bases, 2 bases remained unmatched. Germline V gives CDR1 SGHRS, CDR2 YFSETQ.